This is a list of T cell receptor beta chains from one sample in a study of T cells after yellow fever vaccination. TCRdb re-derived calls from the 5' RACE reads in MiXCR, one entry per CDR3 protein. The sample yields about 630,000 distinct CDR3 sequences, around an eighth seen once. The specimen comprised PBMCs, sampled on the day of the yellow fever booster vaccination. The receptors were gathered from a man in his thirties or forties who received the YFV17D yellow fever vaccine. Both conserved end residues are part of each CDR3. The D gene is left open where the match is weak. Not every row has a clone size; where given, it reads once, few, many or a size class.

size: -; D: TRBD2; V: TRBV7-3; J: TRBJ2-3; CDR3: CASSSRPLAGADTQYF; DNA: TGTGCCAGCAGCTCCCGGCCACTAGCGGGGGCAGATACGCAGTATTTT
size: -; D: -; V: TRBV20-1; J: TRBJ1-1; CDR3: CSAQFRGRAFF; DNA: TGCAGTGCTCAATTCCGGGGTAGAGCTTTCTTT
size: -; D: -; V: TRBV6-6; J: TRBJ2-7; CDR3: CASNQGLSYEQYF; DNA: TGTGCCAGCAATCAGGGACTCTCCTACGAGCAGTACTTC
size: few; D: -; V: TRBV2; J: TRBJ2-4; CDR3: CASSEPSLAKNIQYF; DNA: TGTGCCAGCAGTGAACCCAGCCTAGCCAAAAACATTCAGTACTTC
size: -; D: TRBD1; V: TRBV25-1; J: TRBJ1-1; CDR3: CASRRTGAGYTEAFF; DNA: TGTGCCAGCAGGAGGACAGGGGCGGGATACACTGAAGCTTTCTTT
size: -; D: -; V: TRBV7-2; J: TRBJ2-1; CDR3: CASSLMSQQQFF; DNA: TGTGCCAGCAGCTTAATGTCTCAGCAGCAGTTCTTC
size: few; D: TRBD1; V: TRBV5-1; J: TRBJ2-3; CDR3: CASNQGADTQYF; DNA: TGCGCCAGTAACCAGGGGGCAGATACGCAGTATTTT
size: -; D: TRBD2; V: TRBV27; J: TRBJ2-3; CDR3: CASSRRLAGGTSTDTQYF; DNA: TGTGCCAGCAGCCGTCGACTAGCGGGGGGGACCAGCACAGATACGCAGTATTTT
size: -; D: -; V: TRBV7-9; J: TRBJ2-2; CDR3: CASNGQGRGNTGELFF; DNA: TGTGCCAGCAACGGGCAAGGCCGGGGAAACACCGGGGAGCTGTTTTTT
size: few; D: -; V: TRBV6-5; J: TRBJ2-7; CDR3: CASSYSAGGGYEQYF; DNA: TGTGCCAGCAGTTACTCGGCAGGAGGGGGGTACGAGCAGTACTTC
size: large; D: -; V: TRBV29-1; J: TRBJ2-5; CDR3: CSVEGTQETQYF; DNA: TGCAGCGTTGAAGGCACCCAAGAGACCCAGTACTTC
size: -; D: TRBD1; V: TRBV5-1; J: TRBJ1-1; CDR3: CASSSGTGAFF; DNA: TGCGCCAGCAGCTCGGGGACAGGGGCTTTCTTT
size: few; D: -; V: TRBV10-3; J: TRBJ2-7; CDR3: CAISESRQKKYF; DNA: TGTGCCATCAGTGAGAGTAGACAGAAGAAGTACTTC
size: -; D: -; V: TRBV7-2; J: TRBJ2-7; CDR3: CASSLSLTGPSYEQYF; DNA: TGTGCCAGCAGCTTAAGTTTGACAGGTCCCTCCTACGAGCAGTACTTC
size: few; D: -; V: TRBV7-6; J: TRBJ1-4; CDR3: CASSYTRNEKLFF; DNA: TGTGCCAGCAGTTATACCCGTAATGAAAAACTGTTTTTT
size: -; D: -; V: TRBV18; J: TRBJ1-1; CDR3: CASSPRQGSPDTEAFF; DNA: TGTGCCAGCTCACCACGGCAAGGTAGCCCGGACACTGAAGCTTTCTTT
size: -; D: -; V: TRBV15; J: TRBJ2-1; CDR3: CATKIDRSSYNEQFF; DNA: TGTGCCACAAAAATCGACAGAAGCTCCTACAATGAGCAGTTCTTC
size: few; D: -; V: TRBV3-1; J: TRBJ2-1; CDR3: CASRRSTYNEQFF; DNA: TGTGCCAGCAGGCGGAGTACCTACAATGAGCAGTTCTTC
size: few; D: TRBD2; V: TRBV7-2; J: TRBJ2-7; CDR3: CASSLVPREGRGWYF; DNA: TGTGCCAGCAGCTTAGTCCCGAGGGAGGGCCGGGGGTGGTACTTC
size: few; D: TRBD2; V: TRBV7-8; J: TRBJ2-1; CDR3: CASSLLLGTSGHNEQFF; DNA: TGTGCCAGCAGCCTCCTCCTCGGGACTAGCGGCCACAATGAGCAGTTCTTC
size: -; D: TRBD2; V: TRBV4-3; J: TRBJ2-1; CDR3: CASSQVAARLAGDGNEQFF; DNA: TGCGCCAGCAGCCAAGTGGCCGCAAGACTAGCGGGAGATGGGAATGAGCAGTTCTTC
size: few; D: -; V: TRBV7-2; J: TRBJ2-7; CDR3: CASSLSRTQGEQYF; DNA: TGTGCCAGCAGCTTAAGTCGGACTCAGGGCGAGCAGTACTTC
size: -; D: -; V: TRBV10-3; J: TRBJ1-4; CDR3: CAISESIEEKLFF; DNA: TGTGCCATCAGTGAGTCGATTGAGGAAAAACTGTTTTTT
size: -; D: -; V: TRBV20-1; J: TRBJ1-6; CDR3: CCARVSSSSRDSPLHF; DNA: TGCTGTGCTAGAGTCAGCAGCTCTAGCCGGGATTCACCCCTCCACTTT